One and the same sample provided the 14 T cell receptor beta chains below, sequenced in a study of identical twins. TCRdb called the 5' RACE reads again in MiXCR, with one record for every CDR3 protein. The sample consists of more than 400,000 distinct CDR3 sequences, nearly 15% of them appearing once. These data also featured in a second study, about yellow fever vaccine responses in identical twins.

The sample was CD4+ T cells sorted from blood. The receptors were gathered from a woman aged 18 to 35 in good health.

The V and J genes are TRBV12-3 or TRBV12-4 and TRBJ2-1; D ambiguous. The CDR3 runs to 15 residues. The V gene lost 3 bases and the J gene lost 0 bases, with 9 bases spanning the gap. The CDR3 sequence is CASSFDGRSYNEQFF. CDR3 DNA: TGTGCCAGCAGTTTTGACGGGCGCTCCTACAATGAGCAGTTCTTC.

There are many counts of this clonotype. The V gene is TRBV5-1, the J gene TRBJ2-1; tentatively, D is TRBD1 (5 bases). The CDR3 is 12 residues long. CDR1 and CDR2 from the germline V gene are SGHRS and YFSETQ. Trimming left V 4 bases short and J 6 bases short, with 8 bases between. The DNA of the CDR3 is TGCGCCAGCAGCCCGACAGTCAATGAGCAGTTCTTC. It yields the protein CASSPTVNEQFF. The variable domain in full, with the rest retrieved from reference TRBV5-1 and TRBJ2-1, is KAGVTQTPRYLIKTRGQQVTLSCSPISGHRSVSWYQQTPGQGLQFLFEYFSETQRNKGNFPGRFSGRQFSNSRSEMNVSTLELGDSALYLCASSPTVNEQFFGPGTRLTVL.

This clonotype occurred a few times. The gene calls are TRBV6-4 and TRBJ1-1; tentative D call: TRBD1 (6 bases). This CDR3 has 13 residues. Germline CDR1 and CDR2: MRHNA and SNTAGT. Trimming removed 2 bases at V and 7 bases at J, with 11 bases between. The CDR3 is CASSDGGPNEAFF. CDR3 DNA: TGTGCCAGCAGTGACGGGGGGCCGAATGAAGCTTTCTTT.

The J gene is TRBJ2-7, the V gene TRBV20-1; 9 bases agree with TRBD1. Per germline, CDR1 DFQATT and CDR2 SNEGSKA (reference sequence). The CDR3 totals 13 residues. The ends lost 3 bases at V and 4 bases at J; junction bases unmatched: 4. This chain's CDR3 is CSARGDRVYEQYF. As DNA, the CDR3 is TGCAGTGCTAGGGGGGACAGGGTATACGAGCAGTACTTC.

This clonotype was counted ten times or more. V and J are TRBV12-3 or TRBV12-4 and TRBJ2-1; TRBD1 matches at 8 bases. The V and J ends lost 7 bases and 7 bases, in that order; junction bases with no gene match: 12. The CDR3 covers 15 residues. CDR3 DNA: TGTGCCAGCAATAGGGTCCCGGACAGGGTTAATGAGCAGTTCTTC. Amino acid sequence: CASNRVPDRVNEQFF.

This clonotype was seen many times. The CDR3, as DNA: TGTGCCAGCTCACCAGGGCAGGGGAGGACTGAAGCTTTCTTT. This gives the protein CASSPGQGRTEAFF. The V gene is TRBV12-3 or TRBV12-4, the J gene TRBJ1-1; D is perhaps TRBD1 (6 bases). V lost 8 bases and J 5 bases, leaving 18 bases between the germline ends. The CDR3 has 14 amino acids.

The gene calls are TRBV28 and TRBJ1-2; D is possibly TRBD1 (5 bases). The CDR3 has 14 amino acids. The germline gives CDR1 MDHEN, CDR2 SYDVKM. The germline V and J ends were trimmed by 3 bases and 3 bases, with 11 bases remaining between them. CDR3 nucleotides: TGTGCCAGCAGTTTCGGGGGGTTTTACTATGGCTACACCTTC. Amino acid sequence: CASSFGGFYYGYTF.

The sample holds a few counts of this clonotype. The CDR3 region is CASSEARGDAYYNSPLHF. The CDR3 DNA follows: TGTGCCAGCAGTGAAGCAAGAGGGGATGCTTACTATAATTCACCCCTCCACTTT. The chain joins TRBV6-1 to TRBJ1-6; D possibly corresponds to TRBD1 (5 bases). This CDR3 is 18 amino acids long. From germline, CDR1 is MNHNS and CDR2 SASEGT. Between the trimmed V and J ends, which lost 0 bases and 3 bases, there was a span of 15 bases.

Ten or more counts support this clonotype. This chain connects TRBV7-9 to TRBJ2-1, with 10 bases that match TRBD2. CDR3 length: 14 amino acids. CDR1 SEHNR and CDR2 FQNEAQ come from the germline V gene (reference sequence). V was clipped by 7 bases and J by 6 bases; unmatched bases: 6. DNA for the CDR3: TGTGCCAGCACCCCTAGCGGGAGCGGCAATGAGCAGTTCTTC. Translated, it gives CASTPSGSGNEQFF.

This clonotype was picked up a small number of times. The chain couples TRBV6-4 to TRBJ2-1, with TRBD2 identical over 11 bases. V shed 6 bases and J 10 bases; nucleotides not matched to a gene: 8. The CDR3 consists of 14 residues. Germline V gene sequence: CDR1 MRHNA, CDR2 SNTAGT. CDR3 DNA: TGTGCCAGCAGCCTTAGCGGGAGGGCCTGGGAGCAGTTCTTC. Its translation: CASSLSGRAWEQFF.

This clonotype appeared once. The rearrangement joins TRBV5-6 to TRBJ2-2; either TRBD1 or TRBD2 may fit D (5 bases each). Trimming cost V 4 bases and J 6 bases, with 16 bases left between them. The CDR3 length is 15 residues. CDR1 SGHDT and CDR2 YYEEEE come from the germline V gene. The CDR3: CASSPGTARSGELFF. Here the CDR3 DNA reads TGTGCCAGCAGCCCAGGGACGGCCAGGTCCGGGGAGCTGTTTTTT.

This clonotype was detected only a few times. This rearrangement joins TRBV27 to TRBJ2-7; weak D call: TRBD1 (5 bases). Germline V gene data show CDR1 as MNHEY and CDR2 as SMNVEV (reference sequence). V gave up 0 bases and J gave up 1 base, with 7 bases separating them. The CDR3 has 14 residues. The CDR3: CASSLSAGSYEQYV. The CDR3, as DNA: TGTGCCAGCAGTTTATCTGCAGGGTCCTACGAGCAGTACGTC.

The gene calls are TRBV20-1 and TRBJ2-5, with 9 nucleotides matching TRBD2. Germline assignment: CDR1 DFQATT and CDR2 SNEGSKA (reference sequence). The CDR3 covers 16 residues. The V and J ends lost 1 base and 7 bases, in that order; junction bases with no gene match: 13. The CDR3: CSARVQPGTSYVTQYF. The CDR3 DNA follows: TGCAGTGCTAGAGTACAACCCGGGACTAGCTACGTGACCCAGTACTTC.

The chain combines TRBV5-1 with TRBJ2-2; D possibly matches TRBD1 or TRBD2 (5 bases each). Between the trimmed V and J ends, which lost 4 bases and 4 bases, there was a span of 17 bases. Germline V CDR1 and CDR2: SGHRS, YFSETQ. The CDR3 has 16 residues. The DNA of the CDR3 is TGCGCCAGCAGCGATGGGACGGTTCTGGGCACCGGGGAGCTGTTTTTT. Translated, it gives CASSDGTVLGTGELFF.